The 30 T cell receptor beta chains below were found in one sample sequenced in a study of cytomegalovirus exposure and HLA in healthy donors. The PCR was carried out with 60 Vbeta primers and 13 Jbeta primers. Generated by immunoSEQ multiplex PCR, the TCRdb table keeps only in-frame clones and is missing some. The sample holds some 50,000 clones, less than 75% seen once. The sequencing input was PBMCs. Source of these receptors: a woman between 50 and 59 years old in good health and CMV-seropositive.

The chain combines TRBV25-1 with TRBJ1-2, with a weak D call TRBD1 (6 bases). CDR1 is MGHDK, CDR2 SYGVNS, per germline. Trimming pared 6 bases from V and 2 bases from J, leaving 13 bases between. The CDR3 has 14 amino acids. In nucleotides, the CDR3 is TGTGCCAGCAGGGACTCGGGACACAACTATGGCTACACCTTC. Amino acids: CASRDSGHNYGYTF.

This chain links TRBV4-3 with TRBJ1-4, with D possibly matching TRBD1 (6 bases). V lost 5 bases and J lost 3, with 16 bases in between. This CDR3 contains 16 residues. Germline V gives CDR1 LGHNA, CDR2 YSLEER. DNA of the CDR3: TGCGCCAGCAGCTCCCGGTGGGGGCAGGCTAATGAAAAACTGTTTTTT. Protein: CASSSRWGQANEKLFF.

The chain uses TRBV2 and TRBJ2-5, with D tentatively TRBD2 (6 bases). V was cut by 5 bases and J by 9 bases, with 19 bases left in between. CDR1 and CDR2 (germline): SNHLY, FYNNEI. The CDR3 extends over 14 amino acids. The CDR3 nucleotides read TGTGCCAGCAGTTTTAGCGGACCTTCAGGGTCCCAGTACTTC. It specifies CASSFSGPSGSQYF.

With regard to this clone: Other DNA sequences within the sample encode an identical CDR3. This chain joins TRBV28 and TRBJ2-7; 8 bases align to TRBD1. Germline CDR1 and CDR2: MDHEN and SYDVKM. The CDR3 runs 14 residues. Trimming at V came to 6 bases and at J to 4 bases, leaving 8 bases not matched to a gene. CDR3 protein: CASSSLDREYEQYF. The CDR3 DNA is TGTGCCAGCAGCTCCCTGGACAGGGAGTACGAGCAGTACTTC.

The chain is built from TRBV5-1 and TRBJ2-3; the D is unclear. Germline CDR1 reads SGHRS; CDR2 reads YFSETQ. This CDR3 comprises 15 residues. V shed 0 bases and J shed 2 bases, with 10 bases lying between them. Here the CDR3 DNA reads TGCGCCAGCAGCTTGGAACTACCATCCACAGATACGCAGTATTTT. The encoded protein is CASSLELPSTDTQYF.

The chain is built from TRBV7-2 and TRBJ2-1; 11 nucleotides agree with TRBD2. Unmatched junction bases numbered 4, after V lost 4 bases and J lost 5 bases. The CDR3 has 15 residues. Germline V gives CDR1 SGHTA, CDR2 FQGNSA. The CDR3 reads CASSSLAGGNNEQFF. CDR3 bases: TGTGCCAGCAGCTCGCTAGCGGGGGGCAACAATGAGCAGTTCTTC.

This chain uses TRBV5-8 with TRBJ2-3; D is uncertain. The V and J ends lost 1 base and 4 bases respectively, with 7 bases between them. This CDR3 comprises 13 residues. Germline values: CDR1 SGHTS, CDR2 YDEGEE. This chain's CDR3 is CASSLSFSDTQYF. The CDR3 nucleotides read TGTGCCAGCAGCTTGTCTTTTTCAGATACGCAGTATTTT.

V is TRBV4-3 and J is TRBJ1-1; a possible D gene is TRBD1 (5 bases). In germline, CDR1 is LGHNA, CDR2 YSLEER. CDR3 length: 16 amino acids. The germline V and J ends were trimmed by 0 bases and 8 bases, with 19 bases remaining between them. The CDR3 DNA reads as TGCGCCAGCAGCCAAGAATTGGGTGCGGGGCCAGGGGAAGCTTTCTTT. Its protein is CASSQELGAGPGEAFF.

This chain uses TRBV4-1 with TRBJ2-1, with D possibly being TRBD1 (6 bases). V shed 4 bases and J shed 3 bases, with 10 bases lying between them. Germline values: CDR1 MGHRA, CDR2 YSYEKL. The CDR3 totals 14 residues. The CDR3: CASSRTGNYNEQFF. In nucleotides, the CDR3 is TGCGCCAGCAGCCGAACAGGGAACTACAATGAGCAGTTCTTC.

V usage is TRBV6-5 and J usage is TRBJ1-1; maybe TRBD1 (5 bases). CDR3 size: 15 residues. The V gene's germline CDR1 is MNHEY and CDR2 SVGAGI. Between the trimmed V and J ends, which lost 5 bases and 5 bases, there was a span of 18 bases. The CDR3: CASSRRGGWQTEAFF. The DNA of the CDR3 is TGTGCCAGCAGTCGACGGGGGGGGTGGCAAACTGAAGCTTTCTTT.

This clone showed up many times. The CDR3 loop is CASSIVPGGPQHF. The CDR3 nucleotides are TGTGCCAGTAGTATAGTTCCGGGAGGGCCCCAGCATTTT. The rearrangement links TRBV19 to TRBJ1-5; D gene ambiguous. The CDR3 loop spans 13 amino acids. Between the trimmed V and J ends, which lost 1 base and 9 bases, there was a span of 10 bases. Germline loops: CDR1 LNHDA, CDR2 SQIVND (reference sequence).

This clone is a singleton in its sample. The V and J genes are TRBV10-2 and TRBJ2-1; D is possibly TRBD2 (6 bases). The CDR3 sequence is 16 residues long. The V and J ends lost 5 bases and 4 bases respectively, with 18 bases between them. Germline values: CDR1 WSHSY, CDR2 SAAADI. In nucleotides, the CDR3 is TGCGCCAGCAGTTCGGGAGCCGTAGGGCATTACAATGAGCAGTTCTTC. It translates to CASSSGAVGHYNEQFF.

The chain couples TRBV18 to TRBJ2-3, with a weak D call TRBD1 (5 bases). CDR1 is KGHSH, CDR2 LQKENI, per germline. The CDR3 consists of 13 residues. The germline V and J ends were trimmed by 8 bases and 3 bases, with 12 bases remaining between them. The CDR3 sequence is CASVGHLTDTQYF. DNA of the CDR3: TGTGCCAGCGTAGGACATCTGACAGATACGCAGTATTTT.

This clone occurred once. The V call is TRBV28, the J call TRBJ2-5, with D possibly TRBD2 on 6 matching bases. V was shortened by 4 bases and J by 5 bases, with 17 bases between the two germline ends. Germline lookup yields CDR1 MDHEN and CDR2 SYDVKM. The CDR3 extends over 15 amino acids. The CDR3 loop is CASSSPKTRMETQYF. The CDR3 DNA reads TGTGCCAGCAGTTCTCCCAAGACTAGAATGGAGACCCAGTACTTC.

This clone was detected only a few times. This chain links TRBV7-3 with TRBJ2-5, with D possibly being TRBD1 (6 bases). The DNA end is a closer match to TRBJ2-7, so the J assignment may be wrong. The CDR3 totals 13 residues. CDR1 and CDR2 from the germline V gene are SGHTA and FQGTGA. CDR3 sequence reads: CASSLDYRDEQYF. In DNA form, the CDR3 reads TGTGCCAGCAGCTTAGACTACAGGGACGAGCAGTACTTC.

The rearrangement joins TRBV11-3 to TRBJ2-7; 7 positions match TRBD1. Trimming removed 4 bases from V and 3 bases from J; junction bases left unmatched: 9. CDR1 and CDR2 (germline): SGHNT, YENEEA. CDR3 length equals 15 residues. In DNA, the CDR3 is TGTGCCAGCAGCTATCGGACAGGACAAATCTACGAGCAGTACTTC. This gives the protein CASSYRTGQIYEQYF. Full variable domain (remainder filled in from reference TRBV11-3 and TRBJ2-7): EAGVVQSPRYKIIEKKQPVAFWCNPISGHNTLYWYLQNLGQGPELLIRYENEEAVDDSQLPKDRFSAERLKGVDSTLKIQPAELGDSAVYLCASSYRTGQIYEQYFGPGTRLTVT.

The rearrangement links TRBV6-6 to TRBJ2-3, with D maybe TRBD2 (6 bases). The CDR3 is 13 residues long. With 9 bases removed from V and 8 bases from J, the gap between germline ends came to 18 bases. CDR1 MNHNY and CDR2 SVGAGI come from the germline V gene (reference sequence). The DNA of the CDR3 is TGTGCCAGTAGAGGGACTCCCGAGGGTACGCAGTATTTT. Amino acid sequence: CASRGTPEGTQYF.

V is TRBV29-1 and J is TRBJ2-7; possibly TRBD1 for D (5 bases). V was cut by 7 bases and J by 3 bases, with 10 bases left in between. The germline CDR1 and CDR2 sequences are SQVTM and ANQGSEA. This CDR3 is 11 amino acids long. CDR3 coding DNA: TGCAGCGCCAGGGCCAACTACGAGCAGTACTTC. The encoded protein is CSARANYEQYF.

This chain joins TRBV15 and TRBJ1-2; 8 positions agree with TRBD1. CDR3 length: 14 residues. After removal of 3 bases from V and 4 bases from J, the junction contained 4 bases not matched to a gene. Germline CDR1 is LNHNV and CDR2 is YYDKDF (reference sequence). The CDR3 DNA sequence: TGTGCCACCAGCAGGGACAGGGTGCGCTATGGCTACACCTTC. This gives the protein CATSRDRVRYGYTF.

In its sample, this clone is medium-sized. The J gene is TRBJ2-1, the V gene TRBV5-1; TRBD2 agrees at 8 bases. The V gene end was trimmed by 4 bases and the J gene end by 6 bases; junction bases not matched to a gene: 12. Germline lookup yields CDR1 SGHRS and CDR2 YFSETQ. CDR3 length: 16 amino acids. This chain's CDR3 is CASSLSGGRTRNEQFF. CDR3 DNA: TGCGCCAGCAGCCTGTCGGGCGGGAGGACCCGCAATGAGCAGTTCTTC.

This sequence joins TRBV19 and TRBJ2-2, with 8 bases that match TRBD2. CDR1 and CDR2 from the germline V gene are LNHDA and SQIVND (reference sequence). V lost 3 bases, J lost 4 bases, and 7 bases stayed unmatched. The CDR3 totals 16 residues. The CDR3 here is CASSIALAALTGELFF. The CDR3 DNA is TGTGCCAGTAGTATTGCACTAGCGGCTCTCACCGGGGAGCTGTTTTTT.

The chain recombines TRBV5-6 with TRBJ1-6; D is unresolved. The germline CDR1 and CDR2 sequences are SGHDT and YYEEEE. CDR3 size: 16 residues. Deletions cut 1 base from V and 11 bases from J, with 19 bases between. DNA of the CDR3: TGTGCCAGCAGCTTGAGCGGGCGTGGTACCCCGGCACCCCTCCACTTT. It yields the protein CASSLSGRGTPAPLHF.

The chain recombines TRBV4-1 with TRBJ1-5; maybe TRBD1 (5 bases). CDR1 and CDR2 (germline): MGHRA, YSYEKL. V was clipped by 1 base and J by 0 bases, with 19 bases between them. The CDR3 sequence is 19 residues long. CDR3 DNA sequence: TGCGCCAGCAGCCAAGTCCCGGGGGGTGCGGGACCTAGCAATCAGCCCCAGCATTTT. Translated: CASSQVPGGAGPSNQPQHF.

The rearrangement links TRBV18 to TRBJ2-5, with 7 nucleotides matching TRBD2. The germline gives CDR1 KGHSH, CDR2 LQKENI. V was pared by 4 bases and J by 5 bases, with 7 bases of the junction left unmatched. This CDR3 is built from 14 residues. The CDR3 nucleotides are TGTGCCAGCTCACTTGGACTAGGCGGGGAGACCCAGTACTTC. It encodes CASSLGLGGETQYF.

In its sample, this clone was seen a few times. The chain joins TRBV19 to TRBJ2-6, with TRBD2 matching over 8 bases. The CDR3 totals 20 residues. In germline, CDR1 is LNHDA, CDR2 SQIVND (reference sequence). V gave up 6 bases and J gave up 1 base; unmatched junction bases: 17. The CDR3 region has the DNA TGTGCCAGTAGCCCATTCGCGGGAGGCAGGATCGGATCTGGGGCCAACGTCCTGACTTTC. It codes for CASSPFAGGRIGSGANVLTF. The full variable domain, rest sourced from reference TRBV19 and TRBJ2-6, is DGGITQSPKYLFRKEGQNVTLSCEQNLNHDAMYWYRQDPGQGLRLIYYSQIVNDFQKGDIAEGYSVSREKKESFPLTVTSAQKNPTAFYLCASSPFAGGRIGSGANVLTFGAGSRLTVL.

This chain uses TRBV11-3 with TRBJ2-1; TRBD1 matches at 9 bases. V trimming: 1 base; J trimming: 8 bases; junction bases outside the gene matches: 6. Looked up from germline, CDR1 is SGHNT and CDR2 is YENEEA. This CDR3 region has 15 residues. CDR3 sequence (DNA): TGTGCCAGCAGCTTAGGACGGGGACAGGGCTATGAGCAGTTCTTC. Amino acids: CASSLGRGQGYEQFF.

This clone was seen a handful of times. The chain couples TRBV28 to TRBJ1-2; D is perhaps TRBD1 (6 bases). This CDR3 is built from 14 residues. The germline V gene has CDR1 MDHEN and CDR2 SYDVKM. Deletions cut 5 bases from V and 4 bases from J, with 14 bases between. CDR3 bases: TGTGCCAGCAGTAGGGGAACAGGGCTCTATGGCTACACCTTC. It specifies CASSRGTGLYGYTF.

This chain uses TRBV28 with TRBJ2-3, with D perhaps matching TRBD2 (5 bases). The CDR3 consists of 15 residues. The germline V gene encodes CDR1 MDHEN and CDR2 SYDVKM. V lost 7 bases and J lost 4, with 18 bases in between. The chain's CDR3 is CASNAARAYADTQYF. For the CDR3, the DNA is TGTGCCAGCAACGCCGCGAGGGCTTATGCAGATACGCAGTATTTT. Together with reference TRBV28 and TRBJ2-3, the CDR3 gives the full variable domain: DVKVTQSSRYLVKRTGEKVFLECVQDMDHENMFWYRQDPGLGLRLIYFSYDVKMKEKGDIPEGYSVSREKKERFSLILESASTNQTSMYLCASNAARAYADTQYFGPGTRLTVL.

The sample holds one count of this clone. This chain uses TRBV4-2 with TRBJ2-1, with D possibly TRBD2 on 5 matching bases. Per germline, CDR1 LGHNA and CDR2 YNFKEQ. This CDR3 contains 17 residues. V lost 2 bases, J lost 9 bases, and 23 bases lay in between. The CDR3 is CASSQTAGNFLNSEQFF. CDR3 DNA sequence: TGTGCCAGCAGCCAAACCGCCGGGAACTTTTTAAACAGTGAGCAGTTCTTC.

This clone was seen a few times. The chain carries TRBV6-5 and TRBJ1-6; the D gene is possibly TRBD1 (5 bases). Germline V gene data show CDR1 as MNHEY and CDR2 as SVGAGI. V was trimmed by 6 bases and J by 14 bases, leaving 20 bases between them. The CDR3 covers 14 residues. CDR3 coding DNA: TGTGCCAGCAGCCCCGTGGCACAGGCCGTAGCCCTCCACTTT. As protein: CASSPVAQAVALHF.